This paragraph covers one T cell receptor (beta chain) sequence. Investigators prepared the TCR beta libraries by applying iRepertoire HTBI primers and Arm-PCR of CDR3 regions. Via MiXCR, TCRdb re-called the multiplex PCR reads, giving one row per CDR3 protein. The sample lists under 500,000 distinct CDR3 sequences, less than 25% occurring once. Germline lookup yields CDR1 GTSNPN and CDR2 SVGIG (reference sequence). Trimming pared 7 bases from V and 3 bases from J, leaving 12 bases between. The CDR3 loop spans 13 amino acids. The data were obtained in a study of regulatory T cells in long-lasting Graves disease. Time point here: persistent/refractory GD, antithyroid drugs over 5 years with positive TRAb. After RNA was extracted from PBMCs, the TCR library was made from it.

V gene TRBV30 combines with J gene TRBJ2-2; D may correspond to TRBD1 or TRBD2 (5 bases each). This clonotype originated in a female donor with Graves disease. Sequencing was performed on peripheral blood mononuclear cells (PBMCs), taken when the disease was refractory, from a patient treated with antithyroid drugs. The CDR3 sequence is CAFEGQYTGELFF. Written as DNA, the CDR3 is TGTGCCTTTGAGGGGCAATACACCGGGGAGCTGTTTTTT.